This paragraph reports one TCR beta chain. Its antigen is unidentified. An end of the junction does not agree with germline; a read error may underlie this. Investigators prepared the TCR beta libraries by applying iRepertoire HTBI primers and Arm-PCR of CDR3 regions. TCRdb used MiXCR to reprocess the multiplex PCR reads, holding one entry per CDR3 protein. Among a few hundred thousand distinct CDR3 sequences listed, around 23% were seen once. This entry is derived from a study of regulatory T cells in long-lasting Graves disease. Sample time point: persistent/refractory GD, antithyroid drugs over 5 years with positive TRAb. PBMCs were the source of the RNA used for TCR sequencing. Patient provenance is recorded as an endocrinology department in Xi'an, China. Germline loops: CDR1 SGDLS, CDR2 YYNGEE. CDR3 length equals 13 residues. General study findings and limits: Newly diagnosed patients had higher TCR diversity than persistent Graves' patients did. The number of shared public clonotypes was higher in persistent patients (around 2,500) than new patients (roughly 970).

The starting material was peripheral blood mononuclear cells (PBMCs), obtained when the disease was refractory, from a patient treated with antithyroid drugs. This chain uses TRBV9 with TRBJ1-2, with unresolved D. This TCR was recovered from a female donor with Graves disease. The CDR3 DNA reads TGCGCCAGCAGCTACGACGGGGAGTATGGCTACACCTTC. It specifies CASSYDGEYGYTF.